The 26 T cell receptor beta chains below all came from one sample that was sequenced in a study of shared clonotypes between healthy human individuals. Sequenced by immunoSEQ multiplex PCR; TCRdb stores in-frame clones only, minus some. The profile shows under 2,500,000 clones, around 95% of them singletons. The specimen sequenced was naive CD4+ T cells sorted from blood. Specified subset: CD45RA+ positively selected. The source is a man between 18 and 35 years old in good health.

V gene TRBV7-2 combines with J gene TRBJ2-7, with D perhaps matching TRBD1 (5 bases). The CDR3 runs to 14 residues. The V and J ends lost 7 bases and 0 bases respectively, with 13 bases between them. Germline loops: CDR1 SGHTA, CDR2 FQGNSA. The CDR3 is CASNTQGRSYEQYF. CDR3 nucleotide sequence: TGTGCCAGCAACACTCAGGGTCGCTCCTACGAGCAGTACTTC. The full variable domain, with the rest looked up from reference TRBV7-2 and TRBJ2-7, is GAGVSQSPSNKVTEKGKDVELRCDPISGHTALYWYRQSLGQGLEFLIYFQGNSAPDKSGLPSDRFSAERTGGSVSTLTIQRTQQEDSAVYLCASNTQGRSYEQYFGPGTRLTVT.

This clone was detected only once. This CDR3 is also generated by other DNA sequences in the sample. CDR3: CASRRTSGNTGELFF. Here the CDR3 DNA reads TGTGCCAGCAGGAGGACTAGCGGGAACACCGGGGAGCTGTTTTTT. The J gene is TRBJ2-2, the V gene TRBV6-1; 10 bases agree with TRBD2. Germline V CDR1 and CDR2: MNHNS, SASEGT. This CDR3 region has 15 residues. J gave up 1 base and V 6 bases, and 2 bases lay outside the gene matches.

On this clone itself: Other DNA sequences within the sample encode an identical CDR3. CDR3 nucleotide sequence: TGTGCCATCTCATCGGGGACTGAAGCTTTCTTT. It codes for CAISSGTEAFF. The chain uses TRBV10-3 and TRBJ1-1; no firm D call. Germline-derived CDR1 and CDR2 are ENHRY and SYGVKD. There are 11 residues in the CDR3. V dropped 8 bases and J dropped 5 bases, with 9 bases sitting between them.

This chain links TRBV19 with TRBJ1-5; 9 nucleotides align to TRBD1. J lost 5 bases, V lost 6 bases, and 8 bases had no gene match. Germline CDR1 and CDR2: LNHDA and SQIVND (reference sequence). There are 15 residues in the CDR3. CDR3 amino acids: CASRGQGSFDQPQHF. The CDR3 nucleotides are TGTGCCAGTAGGGGACAGGGATCCTTCGATCAGCCCCAGCATTTT.

The chain joins TRBV4-2 to TRBJ2-1; 9 bases are shared with TRBD2. The CDR3 length is 16 residues. The trim removed 0 bases at V and 6 bases at J, leaving 6 bases unmatched. Looked up from germline, CDR1 is LGHNA and CDR2 is YNFKEQ. This chain's CDR3 is CASSQDPSGALNEQFF. CDR3 DNA sequence: TGTGCCAGCAGCCAAGACCCTAGCGGGGCTCTCAATGAGCAGTTCTTC.

The gene calls are TRBV6-5 and TRBJ2-3; 12 bases agree with TRBD1. Germline V gene data show CDR1 as MNHEY and CDR2 as SVGAGI. V shed 2 bases, J shed 4 bases, and the junction held 4 bases outside the gene matches. This CDR3 is 16 amino acids long. CDR3 sequence reads: CASSYAGTGGADTQYF. CDR3 bases: TGTGCCAGCAGTTACGCGGGGACAGGGGGCGCAGATACGCAGTATTTT.

J is TRBJ2-7 and V is TRBV7-9, with D unclear. The V end lost 3 bases, the J end lost 0 bases, and 6 bases lay between the germline ends. The CDR3 length is 13 residues. Germline CDR1 is SEHNR and CDR2 is FQNEAQ (reference sequence). The CDR3 region is CASSFDNSYEQYF. In nucleotides, the CDR3 is TGTGCCAGCAGCTTCGATAACTCCTACGAGCAGTACTTC.

This clone was seen just once. The rearrangement uses TRBV18 and TRBJ2-2, with 8 bases fitting TRBD1. The CDR3 length is 17 residues. Per the germline V gene, CDR1 is KGHSH and CDR2 is LQKENI. V shed 3 bases, J shed 4 bases, and the junction held 10 bases outside the gene matches. The CDR3, as DNA: TGTGCCAGCTCACCTTCGACAGGGGTTGGTTTCACCGGGGAGCTGTTTTTT. Its translation: CASSPSTGVGFTGELFF.

V is TRBV10-2 and J is TRBJ2-1; TRBD2 matches at 9 bases. The germline V gene encodes CDR1 WSHSY and CDR2 SAAADI. J lost 6 bases, V lost 0 bases, and 9 bases had no gene match. The CDR3 is 17 residues long. CDR3 nucleotide sequence: TGCGCCAGCAGTGAGTCGGGTGGCGGGGGGGCCCGCAATGAGCAGTTCTTC. Its translation is CASSESGGGGARNEQFF.

The chain couples TRBV18 to TRBJ2-6; D is unresolved. Germline V CDR1 and CDR2: KGHSH, LQKENI. This CDR3 is 16 amino acids long. The V end was cut by 3 bases, the J end by 0 bases, with 9 bases between. The CDR3 spells CASSPLAPSGANVLTF. The CDR3 region has the DNA TGTGCCAGCTCACCGTTGGCACCCTCTGGGGCCAACGTCCTGACTTTC.

Only one count was recorded for this clone. The chain combines TRBV7-8 with TRBJ1-1, with 7 nucleotides matching TRBD1. V lost 2 bases, J lost 4 bases, and 7 bases stayed unmatched. The V gene's germline CDR1 is SGHVS and CDR2 FQNEAQ. The CDR3 is 15 residues long. In nucleotides, the CDR3 is TGTGCCAGCAGCTTAACAGGGGCCGTTGCCACTGAAGCTTTCTTT. Its protein is CASSLTGAVATEAFF.

The chain recombines TRBV11-2 with TRBJ2-1, with TRBD2 matching over 11 bases. The CDR3 runs to 16 residues. After removal of 5 bases from V and 5 bases from J, the junction contained 8 bases not matched to a gene. Germline V gene data show CDR1 as SGHAT and CDR2 as FQNNGV. The CDR3 bases are TGTGCCAGCAGCCCATTAGCGGGAGGGCCACACAATGAGCAGTTCTTC. This encodes CASSPLAGGPHNEQFF.

This rearrangement joins TRBV6-1 to TRBJ2-3, with D unclear. The CDR3 loop spans 14 amino acids. Trimming stripped 10 bases from V and 1 base from J, with 15 bases between. Germline loops: CDR1 MNHNS, CDR2 SASEGT. The CDR3 nucleotides read TGTGCCATTGGAAGGCAGGCAGGCACAGATACGCAGTATTTT. It is translated as CAIGRQAGTDTQYF.

The chain recombines TRBV7-3 with TRBJ2-3; 7 nucleotides match TRBD2. Per germline, CDR1 SGHTA and CDR2 FQGTGA. With 5 bases clipped from V and 0 bases from J, the junction kept 5 bases outside the gene matches. The CDR3 runs 15 residues. CDR3 in amino acids: CASSRIAGSTDTQYF. CDR3 DNA: TGTGCCAGCAGCCGGATAGCGGGCAGCACAGATACGCAGTATTTT.

The chain carries TRBV6-5 and TRBJ2-3, with 10 bases that match TRBD1. Germline lookup yields CDR1 MNHEY and CDR2 SVGAGI. V was pared by 2 bases and J by 3 bases, with 5 bases of the junction left unmatched. This CDR3 region has 16 residues. CDR3 in amino acids: CASSYEGQGKTDTQYF. The CDR3 DNA reads as TGTGCCAGCAGTTACGAGGGACAGGGGAAGACAGATACGCAGTATTTT.

This clone was seen a single time. The rearrangement joins TRBV5-1 to TRBJ2-3, with 14 positions matching TRBD2. This CDR3 has 17 residues. CDR1 is SGHRS and CDR2 is YFSETQ in the germline V gene. The trim removed 4 bases at V and 5 bases at J, leaving 9 bases unmatched. The CDR3 loop reads CASSTRLAGGPIDTQYF. The DNA for the CDR3 is TGCGCCAGCAGCACCCGACTAGCGGGGGGGCCAATAGATACGCAGTATTTT.

The genes are TRBV5-4 and TRBJ1-6; TRBD1 aligns across 9 bases. Looked up from germline, CDR1 is SGHNT and CDR2 is YYREEE (reference sequence). The trim removed 4 bases at V and 9 bases at J, leaving 8 bases unmatched. CDR3 length: 15 amino acids. CDR3: CASSAGDRVSSPLHF. In nucleotides, the CDR3 is TGTGCCAGCAGCGCGGGGGACAGGGTGAGTTCACCCCTCCACTTT.

The rearrangement joins TRBV11-1 to TRBJ2-5; 12 nucleotides line up with TRBD2. Germline V gives CDR1 SGHAT, CDR2 FQDESV (reference sequence). J was trimmed by 9 bases and V by 3 bases; bases with no gene match: 8. The length of the CDR3 is 15 residues. This chain's CDR3 is CASSFRLAGDGAQYF. The CDR3 nucleotides are TGTGCCAGCAGCTTTCGACTAGCGGGGGATGGGGCCCAGTACTTC.

In regard to this clone: This sample also contains other DNA sequences that code for the same CDR3. The CDR3 is CASSDRASNYGYTF. In DNA form, the CDR3 reads TGTGCCAGCAGTGACAGGGCTTCTAACTATGGCTACACCTTC. The rearrangement uses TRBV2 and TRBJ1-2; D may be TRBD1 (5 bases). Germline CDR1 SNHLY, CDR2 FYNNEI. This CDR3 comprises 14 residues. V was clipped by 3 bases and J by 0 bases, with 8 bases between them.

V gene TRBV5-1 combines with J gene TRBJ2-7; D is unresolved. Germline V gives CDR1 SGHRS, CDR2 YFSETQ. V lost 0 bases and J 2 bases, leaving 15 bases between the germline ends. The CDR3 loop spans 16 amino acids. The CDR3 loop is CASSLGPTLETYEQYF. DNA for the CDR3: TGCGCCAGCAGCTTGGGACCAACCCTTGAGACCTACGAGCAGTACTTC.

This clone showed up just once. The CDR3 spells CASRGYRTGHYEQYF. The CDR3, as DNA: TGTGCCAGCAGGGGATATCGGACAGGTCACTACGAGCAGTACTTC. The gene calls are TRBV6-1 and TRBJ2-7, with 7 bases that match TRBD1. The CDR3 length is 15 residues. Germline V gene sequence: CDR1 MNHNS, CDR2 SASEGT. Germline trimming cut 6 bases from V and 3 bases from J; bases unmatched to any gene: 11.

This clone was counted once. V is TRBV19 and J is TRBJ2-7; 7 nucleotides match TRBD1. The CDR3 sequence is 14 residues long. Losses at the gene ends were 2 bases for V and 10 bases for J; bases not matched to a gene: 11. Germline lookup yields CDR1 LNHDA and CDR2 SQIVND (reference sequence). CDR3: CASSIQGESASQYF. The CDR3 DNA follows: TGTGCCAGTAGTATACAGGGGGAATCTGCGTCTCAGTACTTC.

The rearrangement joins TRBV5-4 to TRBJ1-2; TRBD1 aligns across 7 bases. V was pared by 3 bases and J by 1 base, with 9 bases of the junction left unmatched. The CDR3 is 16 amino acids. Germline CDR1 SGHNT, CDR2 YYREEE (reference sequence). For the CDR3, the DNA is TGTGCCAGCAGCTCTGGACAGGCGGCCGGTAACTATGGCTACACCTTC. Translating gives CASSSGQAAGNYGYTF. The variable domain in full, with the rest retrieved from reference TRBV5-4 and TRBJ1-2, is ETGVTQSPTHLIKTRGQQVTLRCSSQSGHNTVSWYQQALGQGPQFIFQYYREEENGRGNFPPRFSGLQFPNYSSELNVNALELDDSALYLCASSSGQAAGNYGYTFGSGTRLTVV.

The chain has TRBV7-9 and TRBJ2-1; D gene ambiguous. This CDR3 spans 12 amino acids. The V gene lost 0 bases and the J gene lost 7 bases, with 4 bases spanning the gap. Germline V gene data show CDR1 as SEHNR and CDR2 as FQNEAQ (reference sequence). The DNA of the CDR3 is TGTGCCAGCAGCTTAGCTATAAATGAGCAGTTCTTC. Translated: CASSLAINEQFF.

The chain links TRBV5-1 to TRBJ2-5, with TRBD1 matching 7 bases. J lost 5 bases, V lost 0 bases, and 7 bases had no gene match. The CDR3 loop spans 15 amino acids. Germline-derived CDR1 and CDR2 are SGHRS and YFSETQ. As DNA, the CDR3 is TGCGCCAGCAGCTTGGGAGGGGACAGAGGGGAGACCCAGTACTTC. Translated: CASSLGGDRGETQYF. Supplemented by reference TRBV5-1 and TRBJ2-5, the full variable domain reads KAGVTQTPRYLIKTRGQQVTLSCSPISGHRSVSWYQQTPGQGLQFLFEYFSETQRNKGNFPGRFSGRQFSNSRSEMNVSTLELGDSALYLCASSLGGDRGETQYFGPGTRLLVL.

This chain connects TRBV29-1 to TRBJ2-3; 10 positions match TRBD1. V shed 2 bases and J 6 bases; nucleotides not matched to a gene: 8. Per the germline V gene, CDR1 is SQVTM and CDR2 is ANQGSEA. The CDR3 length is 15 residues. For the CDR3, the DNA is TGCAGCGTTGAAATGGGACAGGGGATGATGGATACGCAGTATTTT. Its translation: CSVEMGQGMMDTQYF.